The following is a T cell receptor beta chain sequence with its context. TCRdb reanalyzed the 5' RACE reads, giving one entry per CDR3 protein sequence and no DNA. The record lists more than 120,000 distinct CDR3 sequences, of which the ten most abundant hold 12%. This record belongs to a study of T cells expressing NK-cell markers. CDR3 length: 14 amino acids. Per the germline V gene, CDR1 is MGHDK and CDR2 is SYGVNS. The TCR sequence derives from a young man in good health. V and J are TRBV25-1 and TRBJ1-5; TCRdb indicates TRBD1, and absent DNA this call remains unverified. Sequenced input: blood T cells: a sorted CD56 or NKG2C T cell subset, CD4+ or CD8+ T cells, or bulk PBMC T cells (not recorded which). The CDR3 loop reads CASSEGATNQPQHF.